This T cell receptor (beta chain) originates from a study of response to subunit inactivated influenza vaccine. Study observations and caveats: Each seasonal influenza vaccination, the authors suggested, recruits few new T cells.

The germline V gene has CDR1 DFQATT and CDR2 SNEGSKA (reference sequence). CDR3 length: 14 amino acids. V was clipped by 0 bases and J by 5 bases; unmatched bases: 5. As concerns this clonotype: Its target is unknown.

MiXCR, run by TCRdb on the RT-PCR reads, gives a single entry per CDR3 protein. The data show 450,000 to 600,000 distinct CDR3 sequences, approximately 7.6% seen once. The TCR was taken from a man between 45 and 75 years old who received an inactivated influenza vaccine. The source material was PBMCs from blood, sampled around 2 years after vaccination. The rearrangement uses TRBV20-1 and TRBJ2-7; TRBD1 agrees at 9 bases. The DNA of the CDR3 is TGCAGTGCTAGAGATGGACAGGGGTCCCACGAGCAGTACTTC. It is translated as CSARDGQGSHEQYF.